These T cell receptor beta chains were read from a single sample in a study of shared clonotypes between healthy human individuals. Only in-frame clones appear in the TCRdb table, and some are missing; sequencing was by immunoSEQ multiplex PCR. The sample consists of around 990,000 clones, around 77% of them appearing once. Sequencing was carried out using memory CD4+ T cells from PBMCs. These receptors were taken from a man aged 18-30 years in good health. Some clones in this sample may be carry-over from other donors' samples. Each CDR3 is given with its conserved first and last residue. The D gene is left open where the match is weak. Clone size is given for some rows only: seen once, a few or many times, or a class if the clone is expanded.

d_call,clone_size,v_call,j_call,cdr3_nt,cdr3_aa
TRBD1,.,TRBV5-4,TRBJ1-2,TGTGCCAGCAGCTTTTTGACAGGGGGCTACGGCTACACCTTC,CASSFLTGGYGYTF
.,.,TRBV4-2,TRBJ1-1,TGTGCCAGCAGCCGGGATTCCATTGAAGCTTTCTTT,CASSRDSIEAFF
TRBD2,once,TRBV4-2,TRBJ2-5,TGTGCCAGCAGCCAAGAAGGACTAGCGTCCACCAGTGGAGAGACCCAGTACTTC,CASSQEGLASTSGETQYF
.,once,TRBV28,TRBJ2-7,TGTGCCAGCACCATGGCTCTGTTTGGTTACGAGCAGTACTTC,CASTMALFGYEQYF
TRBD1,few,TRBV11-1,TRBJ2-5,TGTGCCAGCAGCTTACCCAACAGGGGTGTTGAGACCCAGTACTTC,CASSLPNRGVETQYF
.,once,TRBV6-1,TRBJ2-6,TGTGCCAGCAGTGACGCCTATATTGACACGTCTGGGGCCAACGTCCTGACTTTC,CASSDAYIDTSGANVLTF
TRBD1,.,TRBV11-3,TRBJ2-1,TGTGCCAGCAGCCAAACCCCGGGACAGCTTTACAATGAGCAGTTCTTC,CASSQTPGQLYNEQFF
.,.,TRBV18,TRBJ2-7,TGTGCCAGCTCACCCATGGGGTATGAGCAGTACTTC,CASSPMGYEQYF
TRBD1,.,TRBV30,TRBJ1-3,TGTGCCTGGAGTACCCCCTCGACAGGGCCACGAAACACCATATATTTT,CAWSTPSTGPRNTIYF
TRBD2,.,TRBV5-6,TRBJ2-7,TGTGCCAGCAGCTTGTGGGTTTTTAGGGCTAGCGGGCCCGCCGAGCAGTACTTC,CASSLWVFRASGPAEQYF
TRBD1,.,TRBV18,TRBJ2-7,TGTGCCAGCGTAGGACAGGGGATTGGCTACGAGCAGTACTTC,CASVGQGIGYEQYF
.,once,TRBV5-4,TRBJ2-1,TGTGCCAGCAGCGTGGACCCTGGGGGGAATGAGCAGTTCTTC,CASSVDPGGNEQFF
TRBD1,.,TRBV5-1,TRBJ1-1,TGCGCCAGCAGCTTGGGAACAGGGGTAACTGAAGCTTTCTTT,CASSLGTGVTEAFF
.,.,TRBV5-8,TRBJ2-3,TGTGCCAGCAGCTTCGGAGGCTCCCGCACAGATACGCAGTATTTT,CASSFGGSRTDTQYF
TRBD1,.,TRBV7-8,TRBJ2-1,TGTGCCAGCAGCTTAGTAGGGGGCCCCTCCTACAATGAGCAGTTCTTC,CASSLVGGPSYNEQFF
.,few,TRBV27,TRBJ1-2,TGTGCCAGCAGTTTATCCCGCATTAACTATGGCTACACCTTC,CASSLSRINYGYTF
.,.,TRBV9,TRBJ1-2,TGTGCCAGCAGCGCAGGGGACGGCTATGGCTACACCTTC,CASSAGDGYGYTF
.,.,TRBV25-1,TRBJ1-4,TGTGCCAGCAGCCGGGGTCCTAATGAAAAACTGTTTTTT,CASSRGPNEKLFF
.,many,TRBV6-6,TRBJ1-1,TGTGCCAGCAGTTACTCGGCAGGAGAGGCTGAAGCTTTCTTT,CASSYSAGEAEAFF
.,.,TRBV18,TRBJ2-7,TGTGCCAGCTCACCACCCGGCGGCAGGGGCGGAGAGCAGTACTTC,CASSPPGGRGGEQYF
TRBD1,many,TRBV10-3,TRBJ2-7,TGTGCCATCAGTGGGCAGGGGGCCCAAAGCTCCTACGAGCAGTACTTC,CAISGQGAQSSYEQYF
.,.,TRBV7-9,TRBJ2-7,TGTGCCAGCAGCTTAAAAGGGCCCGAGCAGTACTTC,CASSLKGPEQYF
.,.,TRBV4-3,TRBJ2-7,TGCGCCAGCAGCCAAGATAGTGGGCAAGACGAGCAGTACTTC,CASSQDSGQDEQYF
TRBD2,few,TRBV6-1,TRBJ2-2,TGTGCCAGCAGTGGACGATTAGCGGGAGGTCACACCGGGGAGCTGTTTTTT,CASSGRLAGGHTGELFF
.,once,TRBV6-5,TRBJ2-1,TGTGCCAGCAGTTCAGAGTCCTACAATGAGCAGTTCTTC,CASSSESYNEQFF
TRBD2,.,TRBV4-2,TRBJ2-2,TGTGCCAGCAGCCAAGCCGGGACTAGCGTCACCGGGGAGCTGTTTTTT,CASSQAGTSVTGELFF
.,.,TRBV29-1,TRBJ2-1,TGCAGCGTTGAAGGTGGTCGGGTTGAGCAGTTCTTC,CSVEGGRVEQFF
.,.,TRBV2,TRBJ1-2,TGTGCCAGCAAATCTGTGCTTTCTTATGACTATGGCTACACCTTC,CASKSVLSYDYGYTF
TRBD1,.,TRBV11-1,TRBJ2-7,TGTGCCAGCAGCCAAAATCAGGGGGCGGTGAGCGAGCAGTACTTC,CASSQNQGAVSEQYF
.,once,TRBV27,TRBJ2-7,TGTGCCAGCAGCGAGCCCGGGACGGCAAACTACGAGCAGTACTTC,CASSEPGTANYEQYF
.,.,TRBV9,TRBJ2-1,TGTGCCAGCAGCGTAGAGGGAGGCTCCTACAATGAGCAGTTCTTC,CASSVEGGSYNEQFF
TRBD1,.,TRBV18,TRBJ2-3,TGTGCCAGCTCCCAAGACAGGGGTGGTTCAGATACGCAGTATTTT,CASSQDRGGSDTQYF
.,once,TRBV18,TRBJ2-3,TGTGCCAGCTCACCGAATGGGCTAGCCGGAGCTCCAGATACGCAGTATTTT,CASSPNGLAGAPDTQYF
.,.,TRBV7-9,TRBJ2-7,TGTGCCAGCAGTCGGTGGGGGACAACCTTCTACGAGCAGTACTTC,CASSRWGTTFYEQYF
.,.,TRBV5-1,TRBJ2-2,TGCGCCAGCAGCGGGGGTTGGGACACCGGGGAGCTGTTTTTT,CASSGGWDTGELFF
.,few,TRBV5-8,TRBJ2-5,TGTGCCAGCAGCTTGGGAGGAAGCTATGAGACCCAGTACTTC,CASSLGGSYETQYF
TRBD2,.,TRBV14,TRBJ2-5,TGTGCCAGCAGCCAAGCCGGGACTAGCGGGGTCACCCAGTACTTC,CASSQAGTSGVTQYF
.,.,TRBV5-4,TRBJ2-5,TGTGCCAGCAGCCCTGAGGGGTTCGGAGAGACCCAGTACTTC,CASSPEGFGETQYF
.,.,TRBV9,TRBJ1-1,TGTGCCAGCAGCGTGGCGGCCCAGACGAACACTGAAGCTTTCTTT,CASSVAAQTNTEAFF
TRBD1,once,TRBV5-1,TRBJ2-2,TGCGCCAGCAGCTTGGCGGACAGGGGGAACACCGGGGAGCTGTTTTTT,CASSLADRGNTGELFF
TRBD1,.,TRBV10-2,TRBJ2-3,TGCGCCAGCAGTGATCGGGGACAGGGGAGAGATACGCAGTATTTT,CASSDRGQGRDTQYF